This record looks at one TCR beta chain sequence and its context. V lost 4 bases to trimming and J lost 10 bases, with 13 bases between them. The CDR3 is made up of 12 amino acids. Germline V CDR1 and CDR2: MNHEY, SVGAGI. In the source study's methods: Researchers report that nucleated cell counts were estimated from reference gene primer amplification. Profiled with immunoSEQ multiplex PCR; TCRdb holds only in-frame clones, not every one. V and J calls and clone size follow that table, whereas D and trimming were derived from the DNA. There are 55,000 to 75,000 clones in the sample; around nine tenths occur only once, and approximately 1.5% lies in the top ten. This record belongs to a study of blood T cell repertoires in COVID-19. For the study at large: The samples span acute and convalescent COVID-19 from the United States, Italy and Spain. T cells, B-cell-depleted T cells, or PBMCs provided the cDNA or gDNA that served as material.

This clonotype was sampled from a man between 60 and 75 years old with acute or convalescent COVID-19. V usage is TRBV6-5 and J usage is TRBJ1-1, with D possibly matching TRBD1 (5 bases). The sequenced sample consisted of peripheral blood. The CDR3 nucleotides read TGTGCCAGCAGTTCGAAGGGGTCCGCAGCTTTCTTT. Amino acid sequence: CASSSKGSAAFF.